These T cell receptor beta chains were read from a single sample in a study of blood T cell repertoires in COVID-19. TCRdb keeps only in-frame clones here, not all; method: immunoSEQ multiplex PCR. The repertoire holds roughly 170,000 clones, with just under 90% as singletons. Sequenced: peripheral blood. All receptors derive from a woman aged 70 to 79 with COVID-19, enrolled during active disease. Each CDR3 is given with its conserved first and last residue. The D gene is left open where the match is weak. Not all rows give a size; the values are once, few, many and, for expanded clones, a class.

abundance	j_gene	v_gene	d_gene	CDR3aa	CDR3nt
once	TRBJ2-7	TRBV7-9	.	CASSLGYEAHEQYF	TGTGCCAGCAGCTTAGGATATGAGGCCCACGAGCAGTACTTC
few	TRBJ2-3	TRBV19	TRBD1	CASSQGQGLTDTQYF	TGTGCCAGTAGCCAGGGACAGGGGCTCACAGATACGCAGTATTTT
.	TRBJ2-2	TRBV19	TRBD1	CASSMRQGAFTGELFF	TGTGCCAGTAGTATGCGACAGGGGGCCTTCACCGGGGAGCTGTTTTTT
few	TRBJ1-2	TRBV9	TRBD1	CASSVDGQGAINGYTF	TGTGCCAGCAGCGTAGACGGACAGGGGGCAATTAATGGCTACACCTTC
.	TRBJ2-7	TRBV28	TRBD2	CASSGLAGSYEQYF	TGTGCCAGCAGTGGACTAGCGGGCTCCTACGAGCAGTACTTC
.	TRBJ2-7	TRBV11-3	.	CASSSAYEQYF	TGTGCCAGCTCCAGCGCCTACGAGCAGTACTTC
.	TRBJ1-1	TRBV6-5	.	CASSRDRNTEAFF	TGTGCCAGCAGCCGCGACAGGAACACTGAAGCTTTCTTT
once	TRBJ1-4	TRBV5-1	TRBD1	CASSSTGGGSEKLFF	TGCGCCAGCAGCTCAACAGGGGGCGGGAGTGAAAAACTGTTTTTT
.	TRBJ2-2	TRBV12-3/TRBV12-4	.	CASRSQGTGELFF	TGTGCCAGCAGATCACAGGGTACCGGGGAGCTGTTTTTT
.	TRBJ1-1	TRBV11-2	.	CASSPRYTEAFF	TGTGCCAGCAGCCCCCGGTACACTGAAGCTTTCTTT
.	TRBJ1-2	TRBV6-2/TRBV6-3	TRBD1	CASSGTGQGRGYTF	TGTGCCAGCAGTGGGACAGGACAGGGGCGAGGCTACACCTTC
.	TRBJ2-1	TRBV7-2	TRBD2	CASSSFSGRASEGEQFF	TGTGCCAGCAGCTCCTTTAGCGGGAGGGCCTCGGAGGGTGAGCAGTTCTTC
.	TRBJ2-5	TRBV4-2	TRBD1	CASSQVRGPQETQYF	TGTGCCAGCAGCCAAGTTAGGGGGCCGCAAGAGACCCAGTACTTC
.	TRBJ1-1	TRBV5-1	.	CASSFGDSYTEAFF	TGCGCCAGCAGCTTTGGCGACAGTTACACTGAAGCTTTCTTT
.	TRBJ2-3	TRBV5-1	.	CASSLDGDTDTQYF	TGCGCCAGCAGCTTGGACGGAGACACAGATACGCAGTATTTT
.	TRBJ2-5	TRBV5-1	TRBD1	CASSLSTGGIETQYF	TGCGCCAGCAGCTTGTCGACAGGGGGCATAGAGACCCAGTACTTC
.	TRBJ2-1	TRBV29-1	TRBD2	CSDLAGGSWEQFF	TGCAGCGACCTAGCGGGAGGCTCTTGGGAGCAGTTCTTC
.	TRBJ1-3	TRBV6-1	.	CASSDRARGNTIYF	TGTGCCAGCAGTGACAGGGCACGTGGAAACACCATATATTTT
.	TRBJ2-1	TRBV5-1	TRBD2	CASSLAGGYYNEQFF	TGCGCCAGCAGCTTGGCGGGGGGGTATTACAATGAGCAGTTCTTC
.	TRBJ1-2	TRBV10-3	.	CAIRGDNNYGYTF	TGTGCCATCAGGGGGGACAACAACTATGGCTACACCTTC
.	TRBJ2-5	TRBV28	.	CASEFRGAGQETQYF	TGTGCCAGCGAATTTCGGGGTGCAGGCCAAGAGACCCAGTACTTC
once	TRBJ1-2	TRBV2	TRBD1	CASGTGYGYTF	TGTGCCAGTGGGACAGGATATGGCTACACCTTC
.	TRBJ1-5	TRBV10-3	TRBD1	CANGQGAGNQPQHF	TGTGCCAACGGACAGGGGGCCGGGAATCAGCCCCAGCATTTT
.	TRBJ1-6	TRBV5-6	.	CASSLGQTYNSPLHF	TGTGCCAGCAGCTTGGGGCAGACCTATAATTCACCCCTCCACTTT
.	TRBJ1-1	TRBV12-5	.	CASGLESQLNTEAFF	TGTGCTAGTGGTTTGGAGTCTCAGTTGAACACTGAAGCTTTCTTT
.	TRBJ1-3	TRBV5-1	.	CASSLDRVSSGNTIYF	TGCGCCAGCAGCTTGGACAGGGTGAGCTCTGGAAACACCATATATTTT
.	TRBJ2-1	TRBV5-1	TRBD2	CASSLLGLAGANEQFF	TGCGCCAGCAGCTTACTAGGGCTAGCGGGAGCCAATGAGCAGTTCTTC
.	TRBJ2-2	TRBV5-1	TRBD2	CASSLAGTSGSYTGELFF	TGCGCCAGCAGCTTGGCTGGTACTAGCGGGTCCTACACCGGGGAGCTGTTTTTT
.	TRBJ1-1	TRBV15	TRBD1	CATSSRQGAGTEAFF	TGTGCCACCAGCTCCCGCCAGGGGGCGGGAACTGAAGCTTTCTTT
once	TRBJ1-4	TRBV5-1	TRBD1	CASSPRTGRDEKLFF	TGCGCCAGCAGCCCCAGGACAGGCCGGGATGAAAAACTGTTTTTT
.	TRBJ2-1	TRBV24-1	TRBD2	CATSEALAGGQDEQFF	TGTGCCACCAGTGAGGCTTTAGCGGGAGGGCAAGATGAGCAGTTCTTC
.	TRBJ2-5	TRBV24-1	.	CATSVSVQETQYF	TGTGCCACCAGTGTGTCAGTCCAAGAGACCCAGTACTTC
.	TRBJ2-2	TRBV4-3	.	CASSQDLAGKNIGELFF	TGCGCCAGCAGCCAAGATTTGGCGGGGAAGAACATCGGGGAGCTGTTTTTT
.	TRBJ1-1	TRBV5-1	.	CASSFDGNSPNTEAFF	TGCGCCAGCAGCTTTGATGGTAACAGCCCGAACACTGAAGCTTTCTTT
.	TRBJ1-1	TRBV5-4	.	CASSFPTGVFTEAFF	TGTGCCAGCAGCTTTCCCACTGGAGTCTTCACTGAAGCTTTCTTT
once	TRBJ2-7	TRBV6-5	TRBD2	CATGTSGSSYEQYF	TGTGCCACCGGGACTAGCGGGAGCTCCTACGAGCAGTACTTC
.	TRBJ2-1	TRBV5-1	TRBD1	CASSFPGQGLINEQFF	TGCGCCAGCAGCTTTCCGGGACAGGGGCTTATCAATGAGCAGTTCTTC
.	TRBJ2-3	TRBV5-1	.	CASGPGKGDTQYF	TGCGCCAGCGGCCCTGGGAAGGGGGATACGCAGTATTTT
.	TRBJ2-3	TRBV29-1	.	CSVETSTDTQYF	TGCAGCGTTGAAACTAGCACAGATACGCAGTATTTT
.	TRBJ2-2	TRBV5-1	.	CASSGGTANTGELFF	TGCGCCAGCAGCGGGGGGACAGCGAACACCGGGGAGCTGTTTTTT
.	TRBJ1-4	TRBV5-1	TRBD1	CASGMGQFNEKLFF	TGCGCCAGCGGCATGGGACAGTTTAATGAAAAACTGTTTTTT
.	TRBJ2-7	TRBV10-3	TRBD1	CAIQEQGASEQYF	TGTGCCATCCAAGAACAGGGGGCGTCCGAGCAGTACTTC
.	TRBJ1-2	TRBV6-1	.	CASSEGPRYGYTF	TGTGCCAGCAGTGAAGGTCCTAGATATGGCTACACCTTC
.	TRBJ1-5	TRBV3-1/TRBV3-2	.	CASSQDHRVGNQPQHF	TGTGCCAGCAGCCAAGATCACAGGGTTGGCAATCAGCCCCAGCATTTT
.	TRBJ2-3	TRBV3-1/TRBV3-2	TRBD2	CASSQGGLAGATQYF	TGTGCCAGCAGCCAAGGGGGACTAGCGGGAGCTACGCAGTATTTT
.	TRBJ1-1	TRBV19	TRBD1	CASRATGGWTEAFF	TGTGCCAGTAGAGCGACAGGGGGTTGGACTGAAGCTTTCTTT
.	TRBJ2-7	TRBV7-2	TRBD1	CASSFWTGPPYEQYF	TGTGCCAGCAGCTTCTGGACAGGGCCTCCCTACGAGCAGTACTTC
.	TRBJ1-4	TRBV28	.	CASSAGGETNEKLFF	TGTGCCAGCAGCGCGGGGGGGGAAACTAATGAAAAACTGTTTTTT
.	TRBJ2-5	TRBV7-3	TRBD2	CASSLKGRAGGPDETQYF	TGTGCCAGCAGCTTAAAGGGGAGAGCGGGAGGGCCGGATGAGACCCAGTACTTC
.	TRBJ2-1	TRBV7-7	TRBD1	CASSLTGETYNEQFF	TGTGCTAGCAGCCTTACAGGGGAAACTTACAATGAGCAGTTCTTC